This TCR beta chain was identified during a study of beta chain features in type 1 diabetes. Regarding the study as a whole: Whether HLA type influences TCRB rearrangement remained unresolved here. For patients, the naive, central memory and Treg TCRB repertoires appeared more alike than for healthy donors.

Expressed TCRB transcripts got sequenced, as all isolated RNA was reverse transcribed. Profiling relied on immunoSEQ multiplex PCR, and the TCRdb table lists in-frame clones only, not all of them. The table lists more than 140,000 clones, 9.5% to 10% of them singletons, with 0.65% in the top ten. About this clone itself: The target antigen is unknown.

Germline V gene lookup returns CDR1 SGDLS and CDR2 YYNGEE. The CDR3 is 17 residues long. The V and J ends lost 0 bases and 1 base, in that order; junction bases with no gene match: 8. The receptor was isolated from a middle-aged woman in good health. This sequence joins TRBV9 and TRBJ2-3, with 7 positions matching TRBD2. The sequenced sample was central memory CD4+ T cells from blood. The CDR3 bases are TGTGCCAGCAGCGTAGGAGTCAGCGGGGCGGGCACAGATACGCAGTATTTT. Residues: CASSVGVSGAGTDTQYF.